This T cell receptor beta chain was sequenced in a study of T cell responses to AZD1222 COVID-19 vaccine. Measured with immunoSEQ multiplex PCR; TCRdb has only the in-frame clones, and not every one. Here the sample spans 130,000 to 150,000 clones, about 91% being singletons. From germline, CDR1 is SGHDT and CDR2 YYEEEE. The germline V and J ends were trimmed by 2 bases and 6 bases, with 12 bases remaining between them. The CDR3 contains 13 residues. The source is an adult in good health. Sequenced material: peripheral blood, taken on day 0 of MenACWY control vaccination. The genes are TRBV5-6 and TRBJ2-7; D possibly uses TRBD1 or TRBD2 (5 bases each). CDR3 amino acids: CASSLYRRSEQYF. The CDR3, as DNA: TGTGCCAGCAGCTTATACAGGAGGAGCGAGCAGTACTTC.